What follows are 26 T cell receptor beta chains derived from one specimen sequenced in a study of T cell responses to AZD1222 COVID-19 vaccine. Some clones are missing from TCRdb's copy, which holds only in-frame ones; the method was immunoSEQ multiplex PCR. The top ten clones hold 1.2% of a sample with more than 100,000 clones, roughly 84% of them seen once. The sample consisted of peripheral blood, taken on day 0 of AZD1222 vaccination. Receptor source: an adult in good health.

CDR3: CASSLKQVGYGYTF. In nucleotides, the CDR3 is TGTGCCAGCAGCTTGAAACAGGTTGGGTATGGCTACACCTTC. The chain recombines TRBV7-9 with TRBJ1-2; TRBD1 is a possible D gene (5 bases). V was clipped by 3 bases and J by 5 bases, with 13 bases between them. CDR1 and CDR2 from the germline V gene are SEHNR and FQNEAQ (reference sequence). The CDR3 covers 14 residues.

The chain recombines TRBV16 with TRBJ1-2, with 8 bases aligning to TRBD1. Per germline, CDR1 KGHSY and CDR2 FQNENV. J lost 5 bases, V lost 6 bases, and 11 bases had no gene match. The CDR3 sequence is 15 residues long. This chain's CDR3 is CASSRGGQGGYGYTF. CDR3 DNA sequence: TGTGCCAGCAGTCGAGGAGGACAGGGAGGGTATGGCTACACCTTC. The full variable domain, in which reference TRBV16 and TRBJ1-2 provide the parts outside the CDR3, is GEEVAQTPKHLVRGEGQKAKLYCAPIKGHSYVFWYQQVLKNEFKFLISFQNENVFDETGMPKERFSAKCLPNSPCSLEIQATKLEDSAVYFCASSRGGQGGYGYTFGSGTRLTVV.

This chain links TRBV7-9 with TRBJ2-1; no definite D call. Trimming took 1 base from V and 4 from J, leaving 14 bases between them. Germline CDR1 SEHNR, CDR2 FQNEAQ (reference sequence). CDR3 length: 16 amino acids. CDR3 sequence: CASSLGMSLRYNEQFF. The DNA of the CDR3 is TGTGCCAGCAGCTTAGGTATGTCTCTTCGTTACAATGAGCAGTTCTTC.

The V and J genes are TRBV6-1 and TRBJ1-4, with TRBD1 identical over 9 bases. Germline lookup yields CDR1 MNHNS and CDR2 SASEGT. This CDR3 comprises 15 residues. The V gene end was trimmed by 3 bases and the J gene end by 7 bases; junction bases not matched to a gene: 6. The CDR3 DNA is TGTGCCAGCAGTGATTACAGGGGGCCCCTTGAAAAACTGTTTTTT. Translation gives CASSDYRGPLEKLFF.

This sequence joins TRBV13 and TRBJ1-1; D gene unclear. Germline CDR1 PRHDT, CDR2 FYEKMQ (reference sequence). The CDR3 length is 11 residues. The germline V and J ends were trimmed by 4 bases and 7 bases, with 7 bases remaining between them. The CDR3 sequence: CASSWSGEAFF. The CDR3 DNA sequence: TGTGCCAGCAGCTGGAGTGGTGAAGCTTTCTTT.

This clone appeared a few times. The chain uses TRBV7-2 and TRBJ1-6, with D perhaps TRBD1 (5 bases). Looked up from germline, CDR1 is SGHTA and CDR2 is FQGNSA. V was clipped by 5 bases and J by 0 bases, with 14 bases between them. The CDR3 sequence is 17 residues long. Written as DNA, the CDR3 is TGTGCCAGCAGCGCCCTGACAGTTCTCTCCTATAATTCACCCCTCCACTTT. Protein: CASSALTVLSYNSPLHF. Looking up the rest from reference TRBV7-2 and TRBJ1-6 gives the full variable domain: GAGVSQSPSNKVTEKGKDVELRCDPISGHTALYWYRQSLGQGLEFLIYFQGNSAPDKSGLPSDRFSAERTGGSVSTLTIQRTQQEDSAVYLCASSALTVLSYNSPLHFGNGTRLTVT.

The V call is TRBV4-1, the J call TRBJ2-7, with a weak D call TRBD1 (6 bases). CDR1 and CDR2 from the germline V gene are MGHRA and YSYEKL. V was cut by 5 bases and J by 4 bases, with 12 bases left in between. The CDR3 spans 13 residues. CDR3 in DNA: TGCGCCAGCAGCGTTCAAACAGGGTACGAGCAGTACTTC. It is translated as CASSVQTGYEQYF.

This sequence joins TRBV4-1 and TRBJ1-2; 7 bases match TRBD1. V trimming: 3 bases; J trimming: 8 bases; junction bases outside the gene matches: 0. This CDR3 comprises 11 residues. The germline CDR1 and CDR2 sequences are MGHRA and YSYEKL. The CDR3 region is CASSQTGGYTF. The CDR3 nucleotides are TGCGCCAGCAGCCAGACAGGGGGCTACACCTTC.

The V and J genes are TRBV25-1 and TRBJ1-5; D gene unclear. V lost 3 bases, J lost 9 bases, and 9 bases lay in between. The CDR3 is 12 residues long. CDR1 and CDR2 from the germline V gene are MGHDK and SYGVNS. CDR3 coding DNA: TGTGCCAGCAGTGAGGGTAGAATGCCCCAGCATTTT. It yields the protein CASSEGRMPQHF.

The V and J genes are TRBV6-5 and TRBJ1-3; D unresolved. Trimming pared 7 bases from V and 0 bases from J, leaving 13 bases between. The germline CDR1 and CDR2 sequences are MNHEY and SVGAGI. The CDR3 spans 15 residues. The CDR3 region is CASKTGPGSGNTIYF. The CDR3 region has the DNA TGTGCCAGCAAGACTGGCCCTGGCTCTGGAAACACCATATATTTT.

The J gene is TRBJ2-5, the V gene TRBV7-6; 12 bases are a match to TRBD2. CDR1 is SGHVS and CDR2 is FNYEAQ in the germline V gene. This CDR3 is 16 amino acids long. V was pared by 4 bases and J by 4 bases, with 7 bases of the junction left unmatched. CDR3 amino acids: CASSYRTSGEVETQYF. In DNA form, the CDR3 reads TGTGCCAGCAGCTACCGGACTAGCGGGGAAGTAGAGACCCAGTACTTC.

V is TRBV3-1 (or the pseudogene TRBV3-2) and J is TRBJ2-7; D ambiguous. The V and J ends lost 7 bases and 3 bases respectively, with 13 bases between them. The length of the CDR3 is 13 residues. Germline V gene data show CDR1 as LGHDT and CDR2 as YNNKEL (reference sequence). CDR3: CASKLALGYEQYF. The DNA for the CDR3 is TGTGCCAGCAAGCTGGCTTTGGGCTACGAGCAGTACTTC.

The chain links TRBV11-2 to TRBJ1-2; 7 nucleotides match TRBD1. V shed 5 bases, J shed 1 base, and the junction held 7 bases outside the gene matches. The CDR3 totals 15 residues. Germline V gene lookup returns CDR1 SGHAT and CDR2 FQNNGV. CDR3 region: CASSGRDRLNYGYTF. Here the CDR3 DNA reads TGTGCCAGCAGCGGAAGGGACAGACTTAACTATGGCTACACCTTC.

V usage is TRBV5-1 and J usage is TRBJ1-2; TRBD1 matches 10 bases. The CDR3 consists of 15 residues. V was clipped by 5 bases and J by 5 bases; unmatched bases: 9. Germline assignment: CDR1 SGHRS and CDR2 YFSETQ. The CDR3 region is CASRRGTGEGYGYTF. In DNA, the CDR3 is TGCGCCAGCAGGCGAGGGACAGGGGAAGGGTATGGCTACACCTTC. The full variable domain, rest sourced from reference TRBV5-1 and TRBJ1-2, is KAGVTQTPRYLIKTRGQQVTLSCSPISGHRSVSWYQQTPGQGLQFLFEYFSETQRNKGNFPGRFSGRQFSNSRSEMNVSTLELGDSALYLCASRRGTGEGYGYTFGSGTRLTVV.

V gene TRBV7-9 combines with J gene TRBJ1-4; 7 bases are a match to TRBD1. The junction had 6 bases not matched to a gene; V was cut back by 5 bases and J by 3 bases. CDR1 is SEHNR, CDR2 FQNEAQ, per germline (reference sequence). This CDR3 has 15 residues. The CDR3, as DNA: TGTGCCAGCAGCGAGGGGGGACAGCCTAATGAAAAACTGTTTTTT. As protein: CASSEGGQPNEKLFF.

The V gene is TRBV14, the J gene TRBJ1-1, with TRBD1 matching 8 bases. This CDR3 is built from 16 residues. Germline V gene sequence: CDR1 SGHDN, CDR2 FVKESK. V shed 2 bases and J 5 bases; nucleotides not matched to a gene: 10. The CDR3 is CASSQPIGQGRTEAFF. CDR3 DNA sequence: TGTGCCAGCAGCCAACCCATAGGACAGGGAAGGACTGAAGCTTTCTTT.

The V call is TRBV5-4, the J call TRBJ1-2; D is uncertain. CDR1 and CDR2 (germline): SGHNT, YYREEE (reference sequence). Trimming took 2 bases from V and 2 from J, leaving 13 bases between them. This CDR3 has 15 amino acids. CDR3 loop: CASSFLSKANYGYTF. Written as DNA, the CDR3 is TGTGCCAGCAGCTTTTTATCTAAGGCGAACTATGGCTACACCTTC.

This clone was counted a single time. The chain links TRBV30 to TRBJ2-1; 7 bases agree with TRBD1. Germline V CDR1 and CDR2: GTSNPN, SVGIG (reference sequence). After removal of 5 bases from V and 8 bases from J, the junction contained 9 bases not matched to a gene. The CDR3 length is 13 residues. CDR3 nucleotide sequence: TGTGCCTGGCTCGGGACAGCCGCGGATGAGCAGTTCTTC. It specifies CAWLGTAADEQFF.

DNA for the CDR3: TGTGCCAGTACCCCAAGCAGGGGCGCGATCGGCTACACCTTC. This translates into CASTPSRGAIGYTF. J is TRBJ1-2 and V is TRBV19, with D perhaps matching TRBD1 (6 bases). Germline assignment: CDR1 LNHDA and CDR2 SQIVND (reference sequence). The CDR3 covers 14 residues. V was trimmed by 7 bases and J by 8 bases, leaving 20 bases between them.

CDR3 residues: CASNLQRGMGTDTQYF. DNA for the CDR3: TGTGCCAGCAATCTCCAGCGGGGCATGGGCACAGATACGCAGTATTTT. V gene TRBV9 combines with J gene TRBJ2-3, with 7 positions matching TRBD2. CDR1 is SGDLS, CDR2 YYNGEE, per germline. This CDR3 contains 16 residues. V lost 6 bases and J lost 1; bases outside the gene matches: 11.

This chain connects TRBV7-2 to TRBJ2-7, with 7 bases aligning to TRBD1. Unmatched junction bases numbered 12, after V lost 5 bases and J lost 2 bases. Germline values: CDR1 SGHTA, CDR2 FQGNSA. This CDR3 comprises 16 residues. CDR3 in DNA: TGTGCCAGCAGCCCCACTCGAGGGACAGCAACCTACGAGCAGTACTTC. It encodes CASSPTRGTATYEQYF.

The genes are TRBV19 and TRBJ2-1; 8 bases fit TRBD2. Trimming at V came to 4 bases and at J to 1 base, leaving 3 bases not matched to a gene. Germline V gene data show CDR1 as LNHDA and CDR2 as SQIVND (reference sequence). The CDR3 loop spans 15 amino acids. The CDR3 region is CASSRTSTSYNEQFF. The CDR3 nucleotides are TGTGCCAGTAGTAGGACTAGCACATCCTACAATGAGCAGTTCTTC. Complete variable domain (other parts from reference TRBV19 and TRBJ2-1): DGGITQSPKYLFRKEGQNVTLSCEQNLNHDAMYWYRQDPGQGLRLIYYSQIVNDFQKGDIAEGYSVSREKKESFPLTVTSAQKNPTAFYLCASSRTSTSYNEQFFGPGTRLTVL.

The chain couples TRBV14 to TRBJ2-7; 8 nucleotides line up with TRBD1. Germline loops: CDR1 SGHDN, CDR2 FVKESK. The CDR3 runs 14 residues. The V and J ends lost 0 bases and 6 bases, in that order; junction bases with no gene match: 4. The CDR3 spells CASSQDRGLSEQYF. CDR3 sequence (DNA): TGTGCCAGCAGCCAAGACAGGGGGCTCTCCGAGCAGTACTTC.

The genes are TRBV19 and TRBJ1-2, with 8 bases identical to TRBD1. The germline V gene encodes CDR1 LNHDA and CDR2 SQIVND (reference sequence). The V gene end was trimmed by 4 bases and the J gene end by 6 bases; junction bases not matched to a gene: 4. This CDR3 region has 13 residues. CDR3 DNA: TGTGCCAGTAGTACCCGACAGGGGCATGGCTACACCTTC. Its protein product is CASSTRQGHGYTF.

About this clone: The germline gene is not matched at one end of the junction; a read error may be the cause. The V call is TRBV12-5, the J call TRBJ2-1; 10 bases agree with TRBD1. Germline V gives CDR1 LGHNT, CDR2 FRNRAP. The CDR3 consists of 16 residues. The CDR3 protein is CASALTGTGEMNEQFF. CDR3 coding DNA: TGTGCTAGTGCTTTGACCGGGACAGGGGAGATGAATGAGCAGTTCTTC.

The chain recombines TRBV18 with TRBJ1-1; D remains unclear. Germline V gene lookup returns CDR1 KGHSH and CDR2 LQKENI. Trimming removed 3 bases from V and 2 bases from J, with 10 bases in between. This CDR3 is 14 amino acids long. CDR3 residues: CASSPGQINTEAFF. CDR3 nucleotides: TGTGCCAGCTCACCCGGCCAGATCAACACTGAAGCTTTCTTT.